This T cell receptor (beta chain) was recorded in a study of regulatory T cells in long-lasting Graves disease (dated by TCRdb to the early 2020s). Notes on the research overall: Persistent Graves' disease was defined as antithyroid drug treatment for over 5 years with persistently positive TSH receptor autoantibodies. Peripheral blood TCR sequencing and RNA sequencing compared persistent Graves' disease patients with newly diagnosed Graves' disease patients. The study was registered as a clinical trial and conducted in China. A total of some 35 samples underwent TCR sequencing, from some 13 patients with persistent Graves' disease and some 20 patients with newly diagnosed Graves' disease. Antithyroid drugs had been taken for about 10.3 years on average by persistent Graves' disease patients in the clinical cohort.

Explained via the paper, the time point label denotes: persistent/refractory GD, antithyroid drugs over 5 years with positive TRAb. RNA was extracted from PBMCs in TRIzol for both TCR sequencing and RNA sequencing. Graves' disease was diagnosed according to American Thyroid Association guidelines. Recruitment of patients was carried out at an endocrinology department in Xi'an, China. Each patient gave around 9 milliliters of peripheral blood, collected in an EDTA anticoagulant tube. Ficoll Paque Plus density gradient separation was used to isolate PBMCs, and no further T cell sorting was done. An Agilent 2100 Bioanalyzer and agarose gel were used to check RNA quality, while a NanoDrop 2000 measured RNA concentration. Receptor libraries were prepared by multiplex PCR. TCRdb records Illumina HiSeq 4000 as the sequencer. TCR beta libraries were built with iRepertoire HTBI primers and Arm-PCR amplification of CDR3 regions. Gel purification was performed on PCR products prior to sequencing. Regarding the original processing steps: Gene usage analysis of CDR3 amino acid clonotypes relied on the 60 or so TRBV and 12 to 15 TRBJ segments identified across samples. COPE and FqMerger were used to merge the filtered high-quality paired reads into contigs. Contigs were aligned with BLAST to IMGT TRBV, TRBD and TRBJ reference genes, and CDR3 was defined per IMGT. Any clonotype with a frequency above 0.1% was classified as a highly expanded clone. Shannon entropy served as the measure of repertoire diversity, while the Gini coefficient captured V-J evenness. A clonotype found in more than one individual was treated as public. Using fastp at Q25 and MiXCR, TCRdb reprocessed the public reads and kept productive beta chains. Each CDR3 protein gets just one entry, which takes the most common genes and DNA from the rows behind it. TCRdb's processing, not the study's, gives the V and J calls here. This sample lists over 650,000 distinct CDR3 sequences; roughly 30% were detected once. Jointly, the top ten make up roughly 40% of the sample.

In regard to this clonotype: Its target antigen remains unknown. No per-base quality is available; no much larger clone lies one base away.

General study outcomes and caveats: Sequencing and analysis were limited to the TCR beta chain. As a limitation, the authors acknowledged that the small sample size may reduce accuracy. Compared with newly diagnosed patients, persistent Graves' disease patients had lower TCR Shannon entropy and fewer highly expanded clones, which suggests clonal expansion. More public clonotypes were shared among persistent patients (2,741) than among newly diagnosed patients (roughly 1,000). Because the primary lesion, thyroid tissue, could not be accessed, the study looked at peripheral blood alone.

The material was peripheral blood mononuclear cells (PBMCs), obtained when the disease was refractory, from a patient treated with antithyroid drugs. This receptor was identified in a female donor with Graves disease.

CDR3 protein: CASSEVAGVVIQYF. The nucleotide sequence reads TGCGCCAGCAGCGAGGTAGCGGGAGTTGTCATTCAGTACTTC. The rearranged chain carries TRBV5-1 and TRBJ2-4; 9 of the junction bases match TRBD2. Here V drops 4 bases and J drops 9 bases, and the junction holds 8 bases not matched to any gene. The CDR3, from cysteine to phenylalanine, totals 14 residues. Left in the record is the CDR3 DNA by itself, 42 bases read in frame from the first base. As encoded in the germline V gene, CDR1 is SGHRS while CDR2 is YFSETQ.